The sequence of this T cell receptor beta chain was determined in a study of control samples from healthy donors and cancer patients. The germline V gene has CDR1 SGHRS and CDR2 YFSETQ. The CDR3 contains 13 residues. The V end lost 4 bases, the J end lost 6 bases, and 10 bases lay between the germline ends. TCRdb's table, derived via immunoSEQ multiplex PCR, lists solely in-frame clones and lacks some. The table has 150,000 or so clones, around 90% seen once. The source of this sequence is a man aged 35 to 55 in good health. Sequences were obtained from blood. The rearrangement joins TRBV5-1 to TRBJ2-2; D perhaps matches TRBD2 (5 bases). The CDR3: CASSPDGAGELFF. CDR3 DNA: TGCGCCAGCAGCCCGGACGGGGCCGGGGAGCTGTTTTTT.